A selection of T cell receptor beta chains follows, all from one sample in a study of T-cell reconstitution after alpha-beta-depleted transplantation in children. TCRdb fed the PCR reads into MiXCR, producing one record per CDR3 protein. The repertoire holds 350,000 to 400,000 distinct CDR3 sequences, with 13% as singletons. Sequencing used PBMCs, obtained from the stem cell graft. The receptor source for this set is a human donor who donated a stem cell graft to a child with Fanconi anemia. CDR3s include the opening cysteine and the closing phenylalanine or tryptophan. A D gene is named only where the DNA matches it firmly. Some rows mark clone size as missing; the rest say once, few, many or name a class of expanded clone.

size	V	J	length	D	DNA	CDR3
few	TRBV7-2	TRBJ1-3	16	TRBD1	TGTGCCAGCAGCTTATGGTTGGGACAGGGGGGAAACACCATATATTTT	CASSLWLGQGGNTIYF
many	TRBV9	TRBJ2-1	16	NA	TGTGCCAGCAGCGTAGCTGGGGCCAGCTCCTACAATGAGCAGTTCTTC	CASSVAGASSYNEQFF
few	TRBV6-2/TRBV6-3	TRBJ1-1	14	NA	TGTGCCAGCATGCGGTCCCGGAGAGGTACTGAAGCTTTCTTT	CASMRSRRGTEAFF
NA	TRBV5-5	TRBJ2-1	15	NA	TGTGCCAGCAGCTTGGACGTAGGGGTTCGGGGTGAGCAGTTCTTC	CASSLDVGVRGEQFF
few	TRBV20-1	TRBJ1-3	12	NA	TGCAGTGCTAGCCTGTGGGGAAACACCATATATTTT	CSASLWGNTIYF
many	TRBV5-1	TRBJ2-1	16	TRBD1	TGCGCCAGCAGCTCACAGACAGGGGCCACCTACAATGAGCAGTTCTTC	CASSSQTGATYNEQFF
NA	TRBV3-1	TRBJ2-1	22	TRBD2	TGTGCCAGCAGCCAAGATGTAGGTTCACAAGGGGCTAGCGGGAATGGTTTGAATGAGCAGTTCTTC	CASSQDVGSQGASGNGLNEQFF
many	TRBV2	TRBJ1-3	13	NA	TGTGCCAGCAGTCGGGACTCTGGAAACACCATATATTTT	CASSRDSGNTIYF
NA	TRBV11-2	TRBJ2-1	15	TRBD2	TGTGCCAGCAGCTCCCCCGAGCGGGGGTACAATGAGCAGTTCTTC	CASSSPERGYNEQFF
once	TRBV6-2/TRBV6-3	TRBJ2-7	19	TRBD1	TGTGCCAGCAGTTACTCGATAAAACCCGGACAGGGCTATGTGTACGAGCAGTACTTC	CASSYSIKPGQGYVYEQYF
many	TRBV25-1	TRBJ2-1	15	NA	TGTGCCAGCAGTGAAAGGGGGGGGTACGGGGGTGAGCAGTTCTTC	CASSERGGYGGEQFF
NA	TRBV7-9	TRBJ1-1	15	TRBD1	TGTGCCAGCAGCTCTACAGGGGGCTGGGACACTGAAGCTTTCTTT	CASSSTGGWDTEAFF
few	TRBV20-1	TRBJ2-5	13	TRBD2	TGCAGTGCTAGTAGCGGGGTCCCGGAGACCCAGTACTTC	CSASSGVPETQYF
few	TRBV2	TRBJ2-5	13	TRBD1	TGTGCCAGCAGGATGACAGGGTATGAGACCCAGTACTTC	CASRMTGYETQYF
NA	TRBV9	TRBJ2-1	15	TRBD2	TGTGCCAGCAGCGTAGTGTGGGGGGGGTACAATGAGCAGTTCTTC	CASSVVWGGYNEQFF
NA	TRBV29-1	TRBJ2-3	14	NA	TGCAGCGTCACCCTCAGGGGCGGCACAGATACGCAGTATTTT	CSVTLRGGTDTQYF
NA	TRBV6-5	TRBJ2-2	16	TRBD1	TGTGCCAGCAGTTACGGGACAGGGGACGAAACCGGGGAGCTGTTTTTT	CASSYGTGDETGELFF
few	TRBV12-3/TRBV12-4	TRBJ1-2	15	NA	TGTGCCAGCACCCCGAGGCGGCAGGGAAACTATGGCTACACCTTC	CASTPRRQGNYGYTF
few	TRBV20-1	TRBJ2-6	16	TRBD1	TGCAGTGCTAGGGACAGGGAATTCTCTGGGGCCAACGTCCTGACTTTC	CSARDREFSGANVLTF
few	TRBV7-9	TRBJ2-1	16	TRBD1	TGTGCCAGCAGCCCTCCCGGGGGACAGGGCTACAATGAGCAGTTCTTC	CASSPPGGQGYNEQFF
few	TRBV15	TRBJ2-3	15	NA	TGTGCCACCAGCAGAGCTCCGGGGGTCACAGATACGCAGTATTTT	CATSRAPGVTDTQYF
few	TRBV24-1	TRBJ2-1	14	NA	TGTGCCACCAGTGACCCCGGGACCGACAATGAGCAGTTCTTC	CATSDPGTDNEQFF
NA	TRBV20-1	TRBJ2-2	13	TRBD1	TGCAGTGCGGAGACAGGGGGCACCGGGGAGCTGTTTTTT	CSAETGGTGELFF
many	TRBV4-3	TRBJ2-1	16	NA	TGCGCCAGCAGCCAAGATGGAGGGCCACGGGGCAATGAGCAGTTCTTC	CASSQDGGPRGNEQFF
few	TRBV3-1	TRBJ1-1	16	NA	TGTGCCAGCAGCCAAGATCGGGGAGGGATGAACACTGAAGCTTTCTTT	CASSQDRGGMNTEAFF
NA	TRBV2	TRBJ2-7	13	NA	TGTGCCAGCAGTGAACAGGGGACCTACGAGCAGTACTTC	CASSEQGTYEQYF
few	TRBV4-3	TRBJ2-1	17	TRBD2	TGCGCCAGCAGCCAAGATCCAGCGGGGGCCTCCTACAATGAGCAGTTCTTC	CASSQDPAGASYNEQFF
many	TRBV29-1	TRBJ2-3	12	NA	TGCAGCGTAGCCGGCACTGAAGCTACGCAGTATTTT	CSVAGTEATQYF
many	TRBV4-2	TRBJ2-6	16	NA	TGTGCCAGCAGCCAAGAACCCAGCTCTGGGGCCAACGTCCTGACTTTC	CASSQEPSSGANVLTF
few	TRBV5-1	TRBJ2-7	14	TRBD1	TGCGCCAGCAGCCCTGCGGGACAGGTCTACGAGCAGTACTTC	CASSPAGQVYEQYF
few	TRBV5-1	TRBJ2-7	14	NA	TGCGCCAGCAGCTCCTCCTTCGGGCCCTACGAGCAGTACTTC	CASSSSFGPYEQYF
NA	TRBV18	TRBJ1-1	15	NA	TGTGCCAGCTCCAACCCTTTAGGGAGGAACACTGAAGCTTTCTTT	CASSNPLGRNTEAFF
many	TRBV20-1	TRBJ1-2	13	NA	TGCAGTGCCGCGCTTCTCAGAAGTTATGGCTACACCTTC	CSAALLRSYGYTF
few	TRBV29-1	TRBJ1-3	17	TRBD1	TGCAGCGTTCAGCTCCCTACAGGGGCCGTTTCTGGAAACACCATATATTTT	CSVQLPTGAVSGNTIYF
many	TRBV7-8	TRBJ2-7	15	NA	TGTGCCAGCAGCTCATCCTCAGGGACATCCTACGAGCAGTACTTC	CASSSSSGTSYEQYF
NA	TRBV5-1	TRBJ1-6	14	TRBD1	TGCGCCAGCAGAGAGGGACAGGGCGCTTCACCCCTCCACTTT	CASREGQGASPLHF
many	TRBV10-3	TRBJ2-1	13	TRBD2	TGTGCCAGTGGGACTAGCGGGGACAATGAGCAGTTCTTC	CASGTSGDNEQFF
NA	TRBV4-3	TRBJ1-6	15	NA	TGCGCCAGCAGCCAAGGCCAACAGGGTAATTCACCCCTCCACTTT	CASSQGQQGNSPLHF
many	TRBV27	TRBJ1-2	13	NA	TGTGCCAGCAGTTTCTTCGGGGGCTATGGCTACACCTTC	CASSFFGGYGYTF
few	TRBV5-1	TRBJ2-1	16	TRBD2	TGCGCCAGCAGCACCGTGACTAGCGGGGGCTACAATGAGCAGTTCTTC	CASSTVTSGGYNEQFF
many	TRBV7-8	TRBJ2-3	15	TRBD2	TGTGCCAGCAGCTTGCTAGCGGGCGAAACAGATACGCAGTATTTT	CASSLLAGETDTQYF
NA	TRBV10-3	TRBJ2-3	15	TRBD1	TGTGCCACACAGACCGGGACAGGGCCGCCCGATACGCAGTATTTT	CATQTGTGPPDTQYF
many	TRBV6-5	TRBJ1-1	14	NA	TGTGCCAGCAGTTACTCGGGCCGGAACACTGAAGCTTTCTTT	CASSYSGRNTEAFF
few	TRBV25-1	TRBJ1-5	18	NA	TGTGCCAGCAGTGACCGCGGGCGGGACGGTAGCCCCAATCAGCCCCAGCATTTT	CASSDRGRDGSPNQPQHF
NA	TRBV12-3/TRBV12-4	TRBJ2-1	12	NA	TGTGCCAGCCGTTTAGGGAGCGACGAGCAGTTCTTC	CASRLGSDEQFF
few	TRBV29-1	TRBJ2-3	12	NA	TGCAGCGTTGATCAAGGGGAAGATACGCAGTATTTT	CSVDQGEDTQYF